One and the same sample provided the 9 T cell receptor beta chains below, sequenced in a study of blood T cells in healthy people across ages (dated by TCRdb to between 2014 and 2017). Library preparation was by 5' RACE. The instrument given in TCRdb is Illumina HiSeq 2500. A second 7 to 11 cycle PCR used a sample-barcoded 5' primer and a J-beta primer mix. TCRdb's own reprocessing of the public reads used fastp at Q25 and MiXCR and kept productive beta chains. Identical CDR3 proteins give one entry, which carries the most common genes and DNA. The sample has 780,000 or so distinct CDR3 sequences on record, approximately 25% of them singletons. Of the sample, under 4.5% is held by the ten largest clones. This sample was also put to use in a study of T cells of mothers and their children.

Sequenced input: blood. Receptor source: a boy between 5 and 17 years old in good health.

The rearrangement joins TRBV7-2 to TRBJ2-1; maybe TRBD2 (5 bases). The germline V and J ends were trimmed by 1 base and 5 bases, with 9 bases remaining between them. There are 14 residues in the CDR3. Germline V lookup: CDR1 SGHTA, CDR2 FQGNSA. This chain's CDR3 is CASSLVQADNEQFF. The CDR3 nucleotides are TGTGCCAGCAGCTTAGTTCAAGCGGACAATGAGCAGTTCTTC.

The gene calls are TRBV7-2 and TRBJ2-7; D is uncertain. This CDR3 region has 15 residues. CDR1 SGHTA and CDR2 FQGNSA come from the germline V gene. V was shortened by 5 bases and J by 6 bases, with 20 bases between the two germline ends. Here the CDR3 DNA reads TGTGCCAGCAGCCAAAACTCCCTAGGATCCCGCGAGCAGTACTTC. The encoded protein is CASSQNSLGSREQYF.

CDR3 amino acids: CATNPGSLNTEAFF. The DNA for the CDR3 is TGTGCCACCAACCCCGGGAGTCTGAACACTGAAGCTTTCTTT. V is TRBV15 and J is TRBJ1-1, with D unclear. This CDR3 contains 14 residues. The germline gives CDR1 LNHNV, CDR2 YYDKDF (reference sequence). The V end lost 7 bases, the J end lost 0 bases, and 12 bases lay between the germline ends.

The chain joins TRBV2 to TRBJ2-7; 8 bases align to TRBD2. Germline-derived CDR1 and CDR2 are SNHLY and FYNNEI. The CDR3 length is 15 residues. With 8 bases clipped from V and 6 bases from J, the junction kept 15 bases outside the gene matches. CDR3 sequence: CASLKGGLEIPEQYF. The CDR3 DNA sequence: TGTGCCAGCCTAAAGGGGGGACTAGAGATCCCCGAGCAGTACTTC.

This clonotype was seen only a few times. The rearrangement links TRBV6-1 to TRBJ2-7; D not certain. Germline CDR1 is MNHNS and CDR2 is SASEGT. Trimming stripped 2 bases from V and 5 bases from J, with 7 bases between. CDR3 size: 12 residues. The CDR3 sequence is CASSELINEQYF. As DNA, the CDR3 is TGTGCCAGCAGTGAACTCATAAACGAGCAGTACTTC.

This clonotype occurred a few times. V is TRBV3-1 and J is TRBJ2-2; D tentatively fits TRBD1 or TRBD2 (5 bases each). V lost 1 base and J 5 bases, leaving 14 bases between the germline ends. CDR3 length: 16 amino acids. CDR1 is LGHDT, CDR2 YNNKEL, per germline (reference sequence). The CDR3 protein is CASSQGERGRTGELFF. CDR3 coding DNA: TGTGCCAGCAGCCAAGGAGAGAGGGGACGGACCGGGGAGCTGTTTTTT.

In its sample, this clonotype was seen many times. The chain combines TRBV6-4 with TRBJ2-3; D is possibly TRBD1 (5 bases). CDR1 MRHNA and CDR2 SNTAGT come from the germline V gene. The length of the CDR3 is 14 residues. V lost 0 bases and J lost 1, with 5 bases in between. The CDR3 spells CASSDSGGTDTQYF. The CDR3 bases are TGTGCCAGCAGTGACTCAGGGGGCACAGATACGCAGTATTTT.

This CDR3 is CSAFDGAYSNQPQHF. CDR3 bases: TGCAGTGCTTTTGACGGTGCGTATAGCAATCAGCCCCAGCATTTT. The V gene is TRBV20-1, the J gene TRBJ1-5, with no clear D. Germline values: CDR1 DFQATT, CDR2 SNEGSKA (reference sequence). Trimming shortened V by 5 bases and J by 0 bases, and 14 bases separated the two germline ends. The CDR3 has 15 residues.

The sample holds a few counts of this clonotype. The chain links TRBV29-1 to TRBJ2-5; no firm D call. From germline, CDR1 is SQVTM and CDR2 ANQGSEA. This CDR3 has 13 amino acids. With 5 bases removed from V and 1 base from J, the gap between germline ends came to 11 bases. This CDR3 is CSVLIVGQETQYF. CDR3 coding DNA: TGCAGCGTTCTGATTGTAGGCCAAGAGACCCAGTACTTC.